A selection of T cell receptor beta chains follows, all from one sample in a study of cytomegalovirus exposure and HLA in healthy donors. Using immunoSEQ multiplex PCR, the repertoire was profiled, and TCRdb retains in-frame clones only, with some absent. The sample gives approximately 110,000 clones, under 80% of which show up once; 8.6% is in the top ten. Sample: PBMCs. These receptors originate from a woman in her forties in good health and CMV-seropositive. Both conserved end residues are part of each CDR3. Each record gives: V gene, D gene, J gene, CDR3 protein, CDR3 DNA. A D gene is named only where the DNA matches it firmly.

v_gene: TRBV7-8; d_gene: .; j_gene: TRBJ2-4; CDR3aa: CASSLERVLAKNIQYF; CDR3nt: TGTGCCAGCAGCTTAGAAAGAGTTCTAGCCAAAAACATTCAGTACTTC
v_gene: TRBV5-4; d_gene: TRBD2; j_gene: TRBJ2-5; CDR3aa: CASTETGGRETQYF; CDR3nt: TGTGCCAGCACCGAAACGGGGGGGAGAGAGACCCAGTACTTC
v_gene: TRBV28; d_gene: .; j_gene: TRBJ2-5; CDR3aa: CASMAPGSQETQYF; CDR3nt: TGTGCCAGCATGGCGCCGGGGTCCCAAGAGACCCAGTACTTC
v_gene: TRBV6-6; d_gene: TRBD1; j_gene: TRBJ1-2; CDR3aa: CASSYPGQGANYGYTF; CDR3nt: TGTGCCAGCAGTTACCCAGGACAGGGCGCGAACTATGGCTACACCTTC
v_gene: TRBV4-2; d_gene: TRBD1; j_gene: TRBJ2-1; CDR3aa: CASSQATGASYNEQFF; CDR3nt: TGTGCCAGCAGCCAAGCGACAGGGGCGAGCTACAATGAGCAGTTCTTC
v_gene: TRBV9; d_gene: .; j_gene: TRBJ1-2; CDR3aa: CASSEMGAGGYTF; CDR3nt: TGTGCCAGCAGCGAGATGGGAGCCGGTGGCTACACCTTC
v_gene: TRBV7-2; d_gene: TRBD1; j_gene: TRBJ1-2; CDR3aa: CASSANRGSHGYTF; CDR3nt: TGTGCCAGCAGCGCCAACAGGGGTTCCCATGGCTACACCTTC
v_gene: TRBV28; d_gene: .; j_gene: TRBJ2-3; CDR3aa: CASSSRKGEGTDTQYF; CDR3nt: TGTGCCAGCAGTTCACGGAAAGGGGAGGGCACAGATACGCAGTATTTT
v_gene: TRBV5-4; d_gene: .; j_gene: TRBJ1-2; CDR3aa: CASSTDKNYGYTF; CDR3nt: TGTGCCAGCAGTACAGACAAAAACTATGGCTACACCTTC
v_gene: TRBV7-9; d_gene: .; j_gene: TRBJ2-3; CDR3aa: CASSLGAGHTDTQYF; CDR3nt: TGTGCCAGCAGCTTAGGGGCGGGGCACACAGATACGCAGTATTTT
v_gene: TRBV12-5; d_gene: TRBD1; j_gene: TRBJ2-2; CDR3aa: CASGFERTGRYNGELFF; CDR3nt: TGTGCTAGTGGTTTCGAAAGGACAGGGAGGTATAACGGGGAGCTGTTTTTT